This T cell receptor beta chain is drawn from a study of cytomegalovirus exposure and HLA in healthy donors. Primers: 60 Vbeta forward and 13 Jbeta reverse. Method: immunoSEQ multiplex PCR; TCRdb's copy keeps in-frame clones and lacks some. The profile shows 85,000 to 100,000 clones, around four fifths of them singletons. As regards this clone: Relative to the germline gene, one junction end is altered; a read error may explain this.

Germline assignment: CDR1 SNHLY and CDR2 FYNNEI. The CDR3 totals 13 residues. The sample consisted of PBMCs. V gene TRBV2 combines with J gene TRBJ1-2; TRBD1 aligns across 8 bases. This TCR derives from a man aged 50 to 60 in good health and CMV-seropositive. Here the CDR3 DNA reads TGTGCCGGAGGACAGGGAGGGATCTATGGCTACCCCTTC. The encoded protein is CAGGQGGIYGYPF. Looking up the rest from reference TRBV2 and TRBJ1-2 gives the full variable domain: EPEVTQTPSHQVTQMGQEVILRCVPISNHLYFYWYRQILGQKVEFLVSFYNNEISEKSEIFDDQFSVERPDGSNFTLKIRSTKLEDSAMYFCAGGQGGIYGYPFGSGTRLTVV.